What follows are 19 T cell receptor beta chains derived from one specimen sequenced in a study of cytomegalovirus exposure and HLA in healthy donors. The PCR made use of 60 Vbeta and 13 Jbeta primers. Produced via immunoSEQ multiplex PCR; TCRdb's table is partial and in-frame only. This sample's clone table lists roughly 120,000 clones. Sequencing was performed on PBMCs. The origin of the receptors is a young man in good health and CMV-seronegative.

V gene TRBV6-6 combines with J gene TRBJ1-1; TRBD1 might be the D (6 bases). Trimming left V 7 bases short and J 4 bases short, with 13 bases between. The CDR3 is 13 amino acids. The V gene's germline CDR1 is MNHNY and CDR2 SVGAGI (reference sequence). The CDR3 bases are TGTGCCAGCAAAAGGGGGGGGCTCACTGAAGCTTTCTTT. Translation gives CASKRGGLTEAFF.

The chain joins TRBV30 to TRBJ2-7, with D uncertain. Looked up from germline, CDR1 is GTSNPN and CDR2 is SVGIG (reference sequence). Trimming took off 0 bases at V and 1 base at J, with 10 bases between the two ends. The CDR3 is 14 amino acids. The CDR3, as DNA: TGTGCCTGGAGTGTAAGCCTGAAGTCCTACGAGCAGTACTTC. Translated: CAWSVSLKSYEQYF.

CDR3 nucleotides: TGCGCCAGCAGCTTGGTGCAGGGGAGCGCCGGGGAGCTGTTTTTT. Protein sequence: CASSLVQGSAGELFF. This chain links TRBV5-1 with TRBJ2-2; possibly TRBD1 for D (6 bases). The V and J ends lost 0 bases and 6 bases respectively, with 12 bases between them. The CDR3 sequence is 15 residues long. The germline CDR1 and CDR2 sequences are SGHRS and YFSETQ.

Worth noting for this clone: Other DNA sequences in this specimen translate into the identical CDR3. This chain links TRBV6-1 with TRBJ1-1; a weak D match, TRBD1 (5 bases). Trimming left V 5 bases short and J 0 bases short, with 10 bases between. This CDR3 is 14 amino acids long. Germline assignment: CDR1 MNHNS and CDR2 SASEGT. CDR3 nucleotide sequence: TGTGCCAGCAGTCGCGACAGCCTGAACACTGAAGCTTTCTTT. Translated, it gives CASSRDSLNTEAFF.

The V call is TRBV5-4, the J call TRBJ2-7, with TRBD1 identical over 7 bases. The CDR3 contains 14 residues. Per germline, CDR1 SGHNT and CDR2 YYREEE (reference sequence). Unmatched junction bases numbered 6, after V lost 4 bases and J lost 2 bases. This CDR3 reads CASSPLGQTYEQYF. CDR3 DNA sequence: TGTGCCAGCAGCCCCTTGGGACAGACCTACGAGCAGTACTTC.

The chain carries TRBV28 and TRBJ1-1; a weak D match, TRBD1 (5 bases). This CDR3 contains 15 residues. Germline loops: CDR1 MDHEN, CDR2 SYDVKM. Between the trimmed V and J ends, which lost 5 bases and 3 bases, there was a span of 16 bases. Written as DNA, the CDR3 is TGTGCCAGCAGTCCAGGGTACGGGTTCGACACTGAAGCTTTCTTT. Translating gives CASSPGYGFDTEAFF.

The rearrangement uses TRBV28 and TRBJ2-7, with D perhaps matching TRBD1 (6 bases). V was pared by 3 bases and J by 3 bases, with 12 bases between. From germline, CDR1 is MDHEN and CDR2 SYDVKM. CDR3 length equals 14 residues. The CDR3 protein is CASSFLDRNYEQYF. CDR3 nucleotide sequence: TGTGCCAGCAGTTTCCTAGACAGGAACTACGAGCAGTACTTC.

J is TRBJ2-1 and V is TRBV7-9; tentative D call: TRBD2 (6 bases). Germline CDR1 reads SEHNR; CDR2 reads FQNEAQ (reference sequence). Trimming removed 6 bases from V and 8 bases from J, with 14 bases in between. The CDR3 length is 13 residues. CDR3 bases: TGTGCCAGCAGGAGAGAGGGAGGTGATGAGCAGTTCTTC. Translating it yields CASRREGGDEQFF. The variable domain in full, completed from reference TRBV7-9 and TRBJ2-1, reads DTGVSQNPRHKITKRGQNVTFRCDPISEHNRLYWYRQTLGQGPEFLTYFQNEAQLEKSRLLSDRFSAERPKGSFSTLEIQRTEQGDSAMYLCASRREGGDEQFFGPGTRLTVL.

This chain joins TRBV6-5 and TRBJ1-2; D is undetermined. Trimming took off 5 bases at V and 5 bases at J, with 6 bases between the two ends. The CDR3 is 11 residues long. Germline CDR1 reads MNHEY; CDR2 reads SVGAGI. CDR3 sequence: CASSEHYGYTF. CDR3 in DNA: TGTGCCAGCAGTGAGCATTATGGCTACACCTTC.

CDR3 DNA sequence: TGTGCCAGCCGACGGATTAGCGGGGCCAACAATGAGCAGTTCTTC. Protein sequence: CASRRISGANNEQFF. The rearrangement joins TRBV6-1 to TRBJ2-1; 8 positions agree with TRBD2. With 8 bases clipped from V and 5 bases from J, the junction kept 11 bases outside the gene matches. Germline-derived CDR1 and CDR2 are MNHNS and SASEGT. The CDR3 loop spans 15 amino acids.

The rearrangement joins TRBV7-8 to TRBJ2-3; 13 bases are shared with TRBD2. The V gene's germline CDR1 is SGHVS and CDR2 FQNEAQ. V trimming: 3 bases; J trimming: 6 bases; junction bases outside the gene matches: 3. The CDR3 runs 15 residues. As DNA, the CDR3 is TGTGCCAGCAGCTTCACTAGCGGGAGGGACGATACGCAGTATTTT. This sequence encodes CASSFTSGRDDTQYF.

This rearrangement joins TRBV19 to TRBJ1-5; TRBD1 agrees at 7 bases. Germline V gene sequence: CDR1 LNHDA, CDR2 SQIVND (reference sequence). The CDR3 runs 17 residues. The V gene end was trimmed by 3 bases and the J gene end by 0 bases; junction bases not matched to a gene: 8. CDR3 in amino acids: CASSIRQGLYSNQPQHF. In DNA, the CDR3 is TGTGCCAGTAGTATCCGACAGGGACTCTATAGCAATCAGCCCCAGCATTTT.

The chain uses TRBV11-2 and TRBJ2-2; TRBD2 might be the D (6 bases). V lost 3 bases and J lost 9, with 11 bases in between. Germline V gene sequence: CDR1 SGHAT, CDR2 FQNNGV. This CDR3 has 13 amino acids. CDR3 DNA sequence: TGTGCCAGCAGCTTCGTCGGGGGAAGGGAGCTGTTTTTT. This translates into CASSFVGGRELFF.

This chain joins TRBV6-5 and TRBJ1-1, with D tentatively TRBD1 (6 bases). The V and J ends lost 2 bases and 3 bases respectively, with 7 bases between them. CDR3 length equals 13 residues. The germline V gene encodes CDR1 MNHEY and CDR2 SVGAGI. DNA for the CDR3: TGTGCCAGCAGTTACGGGGGCTACACTGAAGCTTTCTTT. This gives the protein CASSYGGYTEAFF.

V is TRBV10-2 and J is TRBJ2-1; 8 bases line up with TRBD2. Germline assignment: CDR1 WSHSY and CDR2 SAAADI. CDR3 length equals 14 residues. V shed 4 bases, J shed 7 bases, and the junction held 6 bases outside the gene matches. The CDR3 DNA follows: TGCGCCAGCAGTGCGGGGGGGCCTAAGAATGAGCAGTTCTTC. Its translation is CASSAGGPKNEQFF.

The chain joins TRBV5-4 to TRBJ2-7; TRBD1 is a possible D gene (5 bases). The V end was cut by 7 bases, the J end by 6 bases, with 20 bases between. In germline, CDR1 is SGHNT, CDR2 YYREEE (reference sequence). The CDR3 covers 14 residues. CDR3 sequence (DNA): TGTGCCAGCTCCAGGGATCAGGGTATTGGCGAGCAGTACTTC. Translating it yields CASSRDQGIGEQYF.

This chain connects TRBV5-1 to TRBJ2-1; 15 positions match TRBD2. The CDR3 loop spans 17 amino acids. The germline V gene encodes CDR1 SGHRS and CDR2 YFSETQ. V gave up 2 bases and J gave up 7 bases; unmatched junction bases: 7. The CDR3 DNA reads TGCGCCAGCAGCTTTTCGGGACTAGCGGGGGGCCAGAATGAGCAGTTCTTC. Its translation: CASSFSGLAGGQNEQFF.

Here the CDR3 reads CATSGWTGGNQPQHF. CDR3 DNA: TGTGCCACCAGCGGGTGGACAGGGGGGAATCAGCCCCAGCATTTT. This sequence joins TRBV15 and TRBJ1-5, with 10 bases matching TRBD1. The CDR3 sequence is 15 residues long. Germline CDR1 reads LNHNV; CDR2 reads YYDKDF (reference sequence). Germline trimming cut 5 bases from V and 4 bases from J; bases unmatched to any gene: 5.

Regarding this clone: This sample also contains other DNA sequences that code for the same CDR3. The chain employs TRBV7-9 and TRBJ2-7; a weak D match, TRBD2 (6 bases). Germline loops: CDR1 SEHNR, CDR2 FQNEAQ (reference sequence). This CDR3 has 12 residues. With 3 bases removed from V and 4 bases from J, the gap between germline ends came to 7 bases. CDR3 nucleotide sequence: TGTGCCAGCAGCTTTAGCGGATACGAGCAGTACTTC. It encodes CASSFSGYEQYF. Together with reference TRBV7-9 and TRBJ2-7, the CDR3 gives the full variable domain: DTGVSQNPRHKITKRGQNVTFRCDPISEHNRLYWYRQTLGQGPEFLTYFQNEAQLEKSRLLSDRFSAERPKGSFSTLEIQRTEQGDSAMYLCASSFSGYEQYFGPGTRLTVT.